The 16 T cell receptor beta chains listed next were all sequenced from one sample in a study of T-cell reconstitution after alpha-beta-depleted transplantation in children. Unique molecular identifiers were incorporated during preparation of the TCRbeta library. TCRdb redid the calling of the PCR reads with MiXCR, one entry per CDR3 protein. The top ten clones hold 2.5% to 4% of a sample with 450,000 to 600,000 distinct CDR3 sequences, approximately 20% of them seen once. The starting material was PBMCs from the stem cell graft donor, obtained from the stem cell graft. All receptors come from a human donor who donated a stem cell graft to a child with acute lymphoblastic leukemia.

The chain combines TRBV29-1 with TRBJ1-6; the D is unclear. The germline CDR1 and CDR2 sequences are SQVTM and ANQGSEA. The V end was cut by 6 bases, the J end by 7 bases, with 4 bases between. CDR3 length: 10 residues. The CDR3 here is CSVPNSPLHF. CDR3 bases: TGCAGCGTCCCGAATTCACCCCTCCACTTT.

This clonotype was counted between two and nine times. The chain joins TRBV10-1 to TRBJ2-7; 8 positions agree with TRBD2. The germline V gene encodes CDR1 WNHNN and CDR2 SYGVQD (reference sequence). V was clipped by 2 bases and J by 6 bases; unmatched bases: 6. This CDR3 region has 14 residues. The CDR3 DNA reads TGCGCCAGCAGTGAGGATACCGGGACTAGCGAGCAGTACTTC. Translation gives CASSEDTGTSEQYF.

This clonotype was detected a few times. The CDR3 here is CASSLRGAGTEAFF. CDR3 DNA: TGTGCCAGCAGTCTCAGGGGGGCGGGAACTGAAGCTTTCTTT. The rearrangement uses TRBV12-3 or TRBV12-4 and TRBJ1-1; 7 bases line up with TRBD1. There are 14 residues in the CDR3. The V segment lost 5 bases and the J segment 5 bases; nucleotides outside the gene matches: 8.

Only a few counts were recorded for this clonotype. The chain employs TRBV5-1 and TRBJ1-1; unclear D gene. In germline, CDR1 is SGHRS, CDR2 YFSETQ. This CDR3 is built from 16 residues. Trimming shortened V by 0 bases and J by 0 bases, and 12 bases separated the two germline ends. The CDR3 DNA is TGCGCCAGCAGCTTGGAGGATTTTACGGTGAACACTGAAGCTTTCTTT. Translated: CASSLEDFTVNTEAFF.

This clonotype was detected only a few times. V and J are TRBV9 and TRBJ2-3, with D uncertain. This CDR3 has 14 amino acids. Germline V gives CDR1 SGDLS, CDR2 YYNGEE. Trimming stripped 3 bases from V and 2 bases from J, with 10 bases between. The DNA for the CDR3 is TGTGCCAGCAGCGCACGGACCGACACAGATACGCAGTATTTT. This encodes CASSARTDTDTQYF. Full variable domain (outside the CDR3, taken from reference TRBV9 and TRBJ2-3): DSGVTQTPKHLITATGQRVTLRCSPRSGDLSVYWYQQSLDQGLQFLIQYYNGEERAKGNILERFSAQQFPDLHSELNLSSLELGDSALYFCASSARTDTDTQYFGPGTRLTVL.

V is TRBV7-9 and J is TRBJ1-1; 11 bases are shared with TRBD1. The CDR3 extends over 15 amino acids. After removal of 4 bases from V and 4 bases from J, the junction contained 5 bases not matched to a gene. Per the germline V gene, CDR1 is SEHNR and CDR2 is FQNEAQ (reference sequence). This CDR3 is CASSSWTGGTTEAFF. The CDR3 nucleotides are TGTGCCAGCAGCTCGTGGACAGGGGGCACCACTGAAGCTTTCTTT. The complete variable domain, with remaining parts taken from reference TRBV7-9 and TRBJ1-1, reads DTGVSQNPRHKITKRGQNVTFRCDPISEHNRLYWYRQTLGQGPEFLTYFQNEAQLEKSRLLSDRFSAERPKGSFSTLEIQRTEQGDSAMYLCASSSWTGGTTEAFFGQGTRLTVV.

This clonotype was observed a handful of times. V and J are TRBV5-1 and TRBJ2-5; 8 bases align to TRBD2. Germline trimming cut 6 bases from V and 4 bases from J; bases unmatched to any gene: 20. Germline loops: CDR1 SGHRS, CDR2 YFSETQ. The CDR3 runs 18 residues. The CDR3 nucleotides read TGCGCCAGCAAAGCTTGGGTTCTAGCGGGTATGGGTCGAGAGACCCAGTACTTC. It translates to CASKAWVLAGMGRETQYF. The full variable domain, with the rest looked up from reference TRBV5-1 and TRBJ2-5, is KAGVTQTPRYLIKTRGQQVTLSCSPISGHRSVSWYQQTPGQGLQFLFEYFSETQRNKGNFPGRFSGRQFSNSRSEMNVSTLELGDSALYLCASKAWVLAGMGRETQYFGPGTRLLVL.

In its sample, this clonotype was seen a few times. The rearrangement links TRBV12-3 or TRBV12-4 to TRBJ1-2; D gene unclear. This CDR3 is 16 amino acids long. V was cut by 1 base and J by 6 bases, with 18 bases left in between. The CDR3 sequence is CASSLVVSGHPNGYTF. In nucleotides, the CDR3 is TGTGCCAGCAGTTTAGTAGTGTCGGGCCATCCCAATGGCTACACCTTC.

This clonotype was detected a few times. The chain couples TRBV12-3 or TRBV12-4 to TRBJ2-1, with D unresolved. Trimming took off 2 bases at V and 0 bases at J, with 8 bases between the two ends. The CDR3 extends over 15 amino acids. The CDR3 region is CASSLFESSYNEQFF. The DNA for the CDR3 is TGTGCCAGCAGTTTATTTGAGAGCTCCTACAATGAGCAGTTCTTC.

This clonotype came up a few times. This chain connects TRBV5-4 to TRBJ2-2; the D gene could be TRBD1 or TRBD2 (5 bases each). The germline V gene encodes CDR1 SGHNT and CDR2 YYREEE (reference sequence). Trimming removed 5 bases from V and 1 base from J, with 15 bases in between. The CDR3 sequence is 16 residues long. The CDR3 is CASSRGDRGNTGELFF. CDR3 DNA: TGTGCCAGCAGTCGAGGGGACCGCGGGAACACCGGGGAGCTGTTTTTT.

The chain links TRBV29-1 to TRBJ2-1; D gene ambiguous. The CDR3 has 11 amino acids. Looked up from germline, CDR1 is SQVTM and CDR2 is ANQGSEA. The CDR3 sequence: CTTVEYNEQFF. The CDR3 nucleotides read TGCACCACAGTGGAGTACAATGAGCAGTTCTTC.

This clonotype was seen a few times. J is TRBJ1-1 and V is TRBV20-1; TRBD1 aligns across 9 bases. Germline V gene data show CDR1 as DFQATT and CDR2 as SNEGSKA (reference sequence). The CDR3 loop spans 12 amino acids. The trim removed 5 bases at V and 4 bases at J, leaving 2 bases unmatched. The CDR3 sequence: CSAQQGATEAFF. The DNA for the CDR3 is TGCAGTGCTCAACAGGGGGCCACTGAAGCTTTCTTT.

The chain has TRBV5-1 and TRBJ2-2, with D perhaps matching TRBD1 or TRBD2 (5 bases each). Germline V CDR1 and CDR2: SGHRS, YFSETQ. The CDR3 runs to 13 residues. Trimming removed 7 bases from V and 1 base from J, with 8 bases in between. The CDR3 spells CASRDGNTGELFF. Here the CDR3 DNA reads TGCGCCAGCCGGGACGGGAACACCGGGGAGCTGTTTTTT.

The chain recombines TRBV29-1 with TRBJ1-2, with D possibly TRBD1 on 6 matching bases. The germline CDR1 and CDR2 sequences are SQVTM and ANQGSEA. This CDR3 is built from 14 residues. V dropped 4 bases and J dropped 0 bases, with 12 bases sitting between them. CDR3 residues: CSVVLEGANYGYTF. For the CDR3, the DNA is TGCAGCGTTGTTCTGGAGGGGGCTAACTATGGCTACACCTTC.

The rearrangement links TRBV5-4 to TRBJ2-5; 11 bases line up with TRBD2. The CDR3 covers 16 residues. Germline V gene data show CDR1 as SGHNT and CDR2 as YYREEE (reference sequence). Germline trimming cut 4 bases from V and 2 bases from J; bases unmatched to any gene: 7. The CDR3 spells CASSPSGLAVQETQYF. CDR3 bases: TGTGCCAGCAGCCCTTCGGGACTAGCGGTTCAAGAGACCCAGTACTTC. Full variable domain (rest looked up from reference TRBV5-4 and TRBJ2-5): ETGVTQSPTHLIKTRGQQVTLRCSSQSGHNTVSWYQQALGQGPQFIFQYYREEENGRGNFPPRFSGLQFPNYSSELNVNALELDDSALYLCASSPSGLAVQETQYFGPGTRLLVL.

CDR3 in amino acids: CASGFPNQPQHF. In DNA, the CDR3 is TGTGCTAGTGGTTTCCCCAATCAGCCCCAGCATTTT. The gene calls are TRBV12-5 and TRBJ1-5, with D uncertain. This CDR3 has 12 residues. V was pared by 3 bases and J by 3 bases, with 3 bases between. Looked up from germline, CDR1 is LGHNT and CDR2 is FRNRAP.